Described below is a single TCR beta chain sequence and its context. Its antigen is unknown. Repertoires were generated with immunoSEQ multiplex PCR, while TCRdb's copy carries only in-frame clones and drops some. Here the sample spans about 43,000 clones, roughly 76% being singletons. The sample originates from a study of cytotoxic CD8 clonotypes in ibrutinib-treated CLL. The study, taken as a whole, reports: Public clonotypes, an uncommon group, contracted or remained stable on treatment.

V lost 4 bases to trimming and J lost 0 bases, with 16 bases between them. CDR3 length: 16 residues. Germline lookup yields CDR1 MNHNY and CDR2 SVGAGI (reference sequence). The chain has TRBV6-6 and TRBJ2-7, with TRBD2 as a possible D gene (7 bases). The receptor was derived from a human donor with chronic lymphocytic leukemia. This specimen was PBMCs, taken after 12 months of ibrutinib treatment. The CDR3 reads CASSFVVGGPSYEQYF. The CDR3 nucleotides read TGTGCCAGCAGTTTCGTCGTGGGGGGGCCCTCCTACGAGCAGTACTTC.